Below are 25 T cell receptor beta chains sequenced from a single sample in a study of cytomegalovirus exposure and HLA in healthy donors. The PCR was carried out with 60 Vbeta primers and 13 Jbeta primers. Produced via immunoSEQ multiplex PCR; TCRdb's table is partial and in-frame only. The sample shows about 140,000 clones, over 70% of them seen only once. Sequenced sample: PBMCs. The receptors derive from a male donor in good health and CMV-seronegative.

The table lists this clone with a count of one. The chain employs TRBV30 and TRBJ1-2, with D unclear. The CDR3 has 13 amino acids. V dropped 0 bases and J dropped 4 bases, with 9 bases sitting between them. CDR1 is GTSNPN and CDR2 is SVGIG in the germline V gene (reference sequence). CDR3 DNA sequence: TGTGCCTGGAGTGTCAGTTCTCTCTATGGCTACACCTTC. Translated: CAWSVSSLYGYTF.

The chain has TRBV19 and TRBJ2-7; 7 bases line up with TRBD2. The CDR3 is 14 residues long. V dropped 5 bases and J dropped 1; count of bases not matched to a gene: 5. Germline-derived CDR1 and CDR2 are LNHDA and SQIVND (reference sequence). CDR3 region: CASSPRAGSYEQYF. CDR3 in DNA: TGTGCCAGTAGTCCTCGAGCGGGATCCTACGAGCAGTACTTC.

V usage is TRBV4-3 and J usage is TRBJ2-7; the D is unclear. Trimming cost V 4 bases and J 0 bases, with 22 bases left between them. The CDR3 runs 18 residues. CDR1 LGHNA and CDR2 YSLEER come from the germline V gene. CDR3 amino acids: CASSLYPLAIADSYEQYF. CDR3 coding DNA: TGCGCCAGCAGCCTGTACCCCTTGGCAATAGCAGACTCCTACGAGCAGTACTTC.

The chain uses TRBV5-4 and TRBJ2-1, with 7 bases identical to TRBD2. V lost 4 bases and J lost 0; bases outside the gene matches: 7. The CDR3 is made up of 16 amino acids. Germline CDR1 and CDR2: SGHNT and YYREEE (reference sequence). CDR3 nucleotides: TGTGCCAGCAGCCTGGACCGCGGGGGCTCCTACAATGAGCAGTTCTTC. This sequence encodes CASSLDRGGSYNEQFF. Full variable domain (outside the CDR3, taken from reference TRBV5-4 and TRBJ2-1): ETGVTQSPTHLIKTRGQQVTLRCSSQSGHNTVSWYQQALGQGPQFIFQYYREEENGRGNFPPRFSGLQFPNYSSELNVNALELDDSALYLCASSLDRGGSYNEQFFGPGTRLTVL.

The chain uses TRBV29-1 and TRBJ1-4; 7 bases match TRBD1. V lost 6 bases to trimming and J lost 5 bases; unmatched junction nucleotides: 9. Germline V gives CDR1 SQVTM, CDR2 ANQGSEA. This CDR3 has 14 residues. The CDR3 nucleotides read TGCAGCGTGAAACAGGGGTGGGCCAATGAAAAACTGTTTTTT. Protein: CSVKQGWANEKLFF.

The chain is built from TRBV6-6 and TRBJ1-6; D unclear. The length of the CDR3 is 14 residues. V gave up 5 bases and J gave up 10 bases, with 15 bases separating them. The germline gives CDR1 MNHNY, CDR2 SVGAGI (reference sequence). Written as DNA, the CDR3 is TGTGCCAGCAGTACCTTGATGGGAGGGTCACCCCTCCACTTT. Translated, it gives CASSTLMGGSPLHF.

This sequence joins TRBV30 and TRBJ2-3; 11 nucleotides match TRBD1. Per the germline V gene, CDR1 is GTSNPN and CDR2 is SVGIG (reference sequence). The CDR3 extends over 15 amino acids. V dropped 3 bases and J dropped 8; count of bases not matched to a gene: 10. The CDR3 sequence: CAWSKGQGVYGTQYF. The CDR3 DNA is TGTGCCTGGAGCAAGGGACAGGGGGTTTATGGTACGCAGTATTTT.

The chain employs TRBV6-5 and TRBJ1-2, with TRBD1 matching 7 bases. The J segment lost 2 bases and the V segment lost 6 bases, leaving 6 bases of the junction unmatched. The CDR3 runs to 14 residues. Looked up from germline, CDR1 is MNHEY and CDR2 is SVGAGI. Here the CDR3 DNA reads TGTGCCAGCAGGAAACTGACAGGGAACTATGGCTACACCTTC. It yields the protein CASRKLTGNYGYTF.

The rearrangement links TRBV19 to TRBJ2-5; D call uncertain. The CDR3 consists of 11 residues. Trimming cost V 4 bases and J 5 bases, with 5 bases left between them. Germline V gene lookup returns CDR1 LNHDA and CDR2 SQIVND (reference sequence). CDR3 coding DNA: TGTGCCAGTAGTACTGTGGAGACCCAGTACTTC. Amino acid sequence: CASSTVETQYF.

The genes are TRBV19 and TRBJ2-7; TRBD2 might be the D (5 bases). The length of the CDR3 is 12 residues. The V and J ends lost 6 bases and 6 bases respectively, with 12 bases between them. CDR1 is LNHDA and CDR2 is SQIVND in the germline V gene (reference sequence). The CDR3 sequence is CASRNPGFEQYF. The CDR3 region has the DNA TGTGCCAGTAGGAACCCGGGATTCGAGCAGTACTTC. Full variable domain (missing parts from reference TRBV19 and TRBJ2-7): DGGITQSPKYLFRKEGQNVTLSCEQNLNHDAMYWYRQDPGQGLRLIYYSQIVNDFQKGDIAEGYSVSREKKESFPLTVTSAQKNPTAFYLCASRNPGFEQYFGPGTRLTVT.

This chain joins TRBV4-1 and TRBJ2-5, with a possible D match to TRBD2 (6 bases). Trimming pared 0 bases from V and 4 bases from J, leaving 15 bases between. Germline loops: CDR1 MGHRA, CDR2 YSYEKL. The CDR3 is 16 amino acids. The CDR3 region has the DNA TGCGCCAGCAGCCAAGATTTGGGGGAGGTGGTAGAGACCCAGTACTTC. Translated: CASSQDLGEVVETQYF.

This chain links TRBV27 with TRBJ1-2, with 10 bases fitting TRBD1. Trimming at V came to 5 bases and at J to 5 bases, leaving 2 bases not matched to a gene. The length of the CDR3 is 13 residues. Germline values: CDR1 MNHEY, CDR2 SMNVEV (reference sequence). CDR3 sequence (DNA): TGTGCCAGCAGTGTGGACAGGGGGTATGGCTACACCTTC. Translated: CASSVDRGYGYTF.

The chain uses TRBV11-2 and TRBJ2-2; unclear D gene. The CDR3 has 12 amino acids. The V and J ends lost 3 bases and 5 bases respectively, with 4 bases between them. CDR1 SGHAT and CDR2 FQNNGV come from the germline V gene. The CDR3 loop is CASSFHTGELFF. CDR3 coding DNA: TGTGCCAGCAGCTTTCATACCGGGGAGCTGTTTTTT.

The V call is TRBV5-4, the J call TRBJ1-1; 7 positions agree with TRBD1. CDR3 size: 14 residues. Germline V gives CDR1 SGHNT, CDR2 YYREEE (reference sequence). Trimming cost V 4 bases and J 4 bases; bases outside gene matches: 7. The CDR3 nucleotides are TGTGCCAGCAGCGTAGCCGACAGGGCCACTGAAGCTTTCTTT. Protein: CASSVADRATEAFF.

The genes are TRBV30 and TRBJ2-2; 8 bases match TRBD1. The germline CDR1 and CDR2 sequences are GTSNPN and SVGIG (reference sequence). After removal of 2 bases from V and 4 bases from J, the junction contained 6 bases not matched to a gene. CDR3 length: 15 amino acids. CDR3 residues: CAWSTTDRATGELFF. In DNA, the CDR3 is TGTGCCTGGAGTACCACGGACAGGGCCACCGGGGAGCTGTTTTTT.

The rearrangement joins TRBV7-8 to TRBJ1-2, with D hard to call. Germline V CDR1 and CDR2: SGHVS, FQNEAQ. The CDR3 runs 14 residues. V shed 8 bases and J shed 0 bases, with 13 bases lying between them. CDR3 loop: CASGVGGPNYGYTF. The CDR3 DNA follows: TGTGCCAGCGGAGTTGGCGGTCCTAACTATGGCTACACCTTC.

The V and J genes are TRBV5-1 and TRBJ1-1; D possibly corresponds to TRBD1 (5 bases). The length of the CDR3 is 14 residues. Germline values: CDR1 SGHRS, CDR2 YFSETQ. Trimming took 4 bases from V and 5 from J, leaving 15 bases between them. CDR3 loop: CASSPTGVSTEAFF. The CDR3 DNA is TGCGCCAGCAGCCCCACAGGTGTTTCGACTGAAGCTTTCTTT.

V usage is TRBV19 and J usage is TRBJ1-2; tentatively, D is TRBD1 (5 bases). This CDR3 comprises 15 residues. Germline CDR1 reads LNHDA; CDR2 reads SQIVND (reference sequence). Trimming pared 8 bases from V and 2 bases from J, leaving 18 bases between. CDR3 amino acids: CASLPQGSLNYGYTF. CDR3 nucleotide sequence: TGTGCCAGTTTGCCCCAGGGCAGCCTGAACTATGGCTACACCTTC.

This clone was counted once. The gene calls are TRBV4-3 and TRBJ1-1, with 8 bases aligning to TRBD1. Germline V gene data show CDR1 as LGHNA and CDR2 as YSLEER. V lost 4 bases, J lost 1 base, and 5 bases stayed unmatched. The CDR3 is 15 amino acids. This CDR3 is CASSLGDRWNTEAFF. CDR3 nucleotide sequence: TGCGCCAGCAGCCTGGGGGACAGGTGGAACACTGAAGCTTTCTTT.

A single count supports this clone. This chain connects TRBV27 to TRBJ1-1; 9 nucleotides line up with TRBD1. CDR1 is MNHEY and CDR2 is SMNVEV in the germline V gene (reference sequence). Germline trimming cut 5 bases from V and 5 bases from J; bases unmatched to any gene: 9. CDR3 length: 15 amino acids. DNA of the CDR3: TGTGCCAGCAGTCGGAACAGGGGGCTGGGGACTGAAGCTTTCTTT. Its translation: CASSRNRGLGTEAFF.

The chain combines TRBV15 with TRBJ1-6; perhaps TRBD1 as D (6 bases). The CDR3 covers 15 residues. V was clipped by 2 bases and J by 7 bases, with 12 bases between them. Germline V gene lookup returns CDR1 LNHNV and CDR2 YYDKDF (reference sequence). The CDR3 region has the DNA TGTGCCACCAGCAGAACAGGGTTACGCAATTCACCCCTCCACTTT. Its protein product is CATSRTGLRNSPLHF.

This clone has a handful of counts. The gene calls are TRBV6-1 and TRBJ2-2, with 8 bases identical to TRBD1. Trimming took 3 bases from V and 5 from J; bases not matched to a gene: 5. Looked up from germline, CDR1 is MNHNS and CDR2 is SASEGT. The CDR3 sequence is 15 residues long. CDR3 coding DNA: TGTGCCAGCAGTGAGCAGGGGGCCGGAACCGGGGAGCTGTTTTTT. It encodes CASSEQGAGTGELFF.

This clone showed up just a few times. The gene calls are TRBV9 and TRBJ2-1; 9 nucleotides match TRBD2. The CDR3 is 15 residues long. Looked up from germline, CDR1 is SGDLS and CDR2 is YYNGEE. V was clipped by 0 bases and J by 3 bases; unmatched bases: 1. For the CDR3, the DNA is TGTGCCAGCAGCGTAGTTAGCGGGGGCTACAATGAGCAGTTCTTC. Translation gives CASSVVSGGYNEQFF. The full variable domain, rest sourced from reference TRBV9 and TRBJ2-1, is DSGVTQTPKHLITATGQRVTLRCSPRSGDLSVYWYQQSLDQGLQFLIQYYNGEERAKGNILERFSAQQFPDLHSELNLSSLELGDSALYFCASSVVSGGYNEQFFGPGTRLTVL.

The genes are TRBV5-6 and TRBJ1-2, with 11 bases matching TRBD1. Germline V gene sequence: CDR1 SGHDT, CDR2 YYEEEE. V shed 5 bases, J shed 1 base, and the junction held 10 bases outside the gene matches. The CDR3 is made up of 17 amino acids. CDR3 sequence (DNA): TGTGCCAGCAGTTCAGGACAGGGGGCCGCGGGTAACTATGGCTACACCTTC. Its translation is CASSSGQGAAGNYGYTF.

The genes are TRBV10-3 and TRBJ1-2; 8 bases fit TRBD1. CDR1 ENHRY and CDR2 SYGVKD come from the germline V gene. V was pared by 0 bases and J by 0 bases, with 3 bases of the junction left unmatched. This CDR3 contains 16 residues. The CDR3 sequence: CAISESGTGPNYGYTF. In DNA, the CDR3 is TGTGCCATCAGTGAGTCGGGGACAGGACCTAACTATGGCTACACCTTC.